This T cell receptor beta chain derives from a study of regulatory T cells in long-lasting Graves disease. Study details: By definition, persistent Graves' disease involved antithyroid drugs for over 5 years alongside positive TSH receptor antibodies.

Building of the TCR beta libraries involved iRepertoire HTBI primers and Arm-PCR of CDR3 regions. TCRdb re-called the multiplex PCR reads with MiXCR, one entry per CDR3 protein. The sample holds more than 300,000 distinct CDR3 sequences, around 19% seen once. This clonotype was observed at least ten times. Documented time point: persistent/refractory GD, antithyroid drugs over 5 years with positive TRAb. Construction of the TCR library relied on RNA isolated from PBMCs. Germline values: CDR1 SNHLY, CDR2 FYNNEI. The CDR3 contains 13 residues. Trimming stripped 4 bases from V and 2 bases from J, with 9 bases between.

This rearrangement joins TRBV2 to TRBJ2-7; a possible D gene is TRBD1 (6 bases). This sequence originates from a female donor with Graves disease. The source was peripheral blood mononuclear cells (PBMCs), collected when the disease was refractory, from a patient treated with antithyroid drugs. The CDR3 DNA reads as TGTGCCAGCAGTGTGACAGGTCCCTACGAGCAGTACTTC. Translation: CASSVTGPYEQYF.